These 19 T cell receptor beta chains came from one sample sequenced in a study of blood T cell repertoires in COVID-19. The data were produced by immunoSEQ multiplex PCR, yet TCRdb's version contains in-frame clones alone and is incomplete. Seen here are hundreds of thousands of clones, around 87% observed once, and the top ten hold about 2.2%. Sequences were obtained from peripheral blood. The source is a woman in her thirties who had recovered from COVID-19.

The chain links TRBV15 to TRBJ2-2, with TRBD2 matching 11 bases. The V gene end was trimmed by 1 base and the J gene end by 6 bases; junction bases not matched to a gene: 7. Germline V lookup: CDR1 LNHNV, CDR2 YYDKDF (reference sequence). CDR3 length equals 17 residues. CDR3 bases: TGTGCCACCAGCAGAGTGGAACTAGCGGGAGTCGCCGGGGAGCTGTTTTTT. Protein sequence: CATSRVELAGVAGELFF.

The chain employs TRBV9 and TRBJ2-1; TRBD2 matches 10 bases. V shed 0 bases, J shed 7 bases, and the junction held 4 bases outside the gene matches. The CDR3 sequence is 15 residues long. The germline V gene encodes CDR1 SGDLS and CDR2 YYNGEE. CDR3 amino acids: CASSVEAGGSNEQFF. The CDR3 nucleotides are TGTGCCAGCAGCGTAGAAGCGGGAGGGTCAAATGAGCAGTTCTTC.

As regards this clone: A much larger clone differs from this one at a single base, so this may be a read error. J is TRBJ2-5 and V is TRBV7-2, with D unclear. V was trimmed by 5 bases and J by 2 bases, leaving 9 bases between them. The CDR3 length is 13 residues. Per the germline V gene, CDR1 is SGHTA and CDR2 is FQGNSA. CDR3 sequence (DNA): TGTGCCAGCAGCCCTGGGCCACAAGAGACCCAGTACTTC. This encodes CASSPGPQETQYF.

CDR3 sequence: CASSYSSRLAKNIQYF. In DNA, the CDR3 is TGTGCCAGCAGTTACTCTTCTAGGCTAGCCAAAAACATTCAGTACTTC. The chain combines TRBV6-5 with TRBJ2-4; D remains unclear. Between the trimmed V and J ends, which lost 0 bases and 0 bases, there was a span of 9 bases. The CDR3 has 16 residues. The germline CDR1 and CDR2 sequences are MNHEY and SVGAGI.

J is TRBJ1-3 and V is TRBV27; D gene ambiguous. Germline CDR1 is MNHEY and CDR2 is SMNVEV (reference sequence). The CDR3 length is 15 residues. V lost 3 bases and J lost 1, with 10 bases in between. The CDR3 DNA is TGTGCCAGCAGTTTGGAGGGTGGTTCTGGAAACACCATATATTTT. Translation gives CASSLEGGSGNTIYF.

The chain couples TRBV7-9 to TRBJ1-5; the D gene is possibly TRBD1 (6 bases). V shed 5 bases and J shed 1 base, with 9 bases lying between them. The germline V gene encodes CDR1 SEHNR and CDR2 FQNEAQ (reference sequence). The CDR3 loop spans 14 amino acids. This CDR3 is CASSPDRSNQPQHF. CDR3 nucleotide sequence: TGTGCCAGCAGCCCAGACAGGAGCAATCAGCCCCAGCATTTT.

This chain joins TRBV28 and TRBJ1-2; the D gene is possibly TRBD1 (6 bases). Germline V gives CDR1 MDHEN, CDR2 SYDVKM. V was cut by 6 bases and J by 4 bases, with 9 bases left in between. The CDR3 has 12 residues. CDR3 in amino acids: CASSRQVYGYTF. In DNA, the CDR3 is TGTGCCAGCAGCCGACAGGTCTATGGCTACACCTTC.

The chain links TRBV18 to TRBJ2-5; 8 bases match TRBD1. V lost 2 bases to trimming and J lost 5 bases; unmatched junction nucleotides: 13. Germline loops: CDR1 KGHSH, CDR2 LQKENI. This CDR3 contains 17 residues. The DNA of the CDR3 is TGTGCCAGCTCACCAGGGGGACAGGAGGGCTCCTTGGAGACCCAGTACTTC. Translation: CASSPGGQEGSLETQYF.

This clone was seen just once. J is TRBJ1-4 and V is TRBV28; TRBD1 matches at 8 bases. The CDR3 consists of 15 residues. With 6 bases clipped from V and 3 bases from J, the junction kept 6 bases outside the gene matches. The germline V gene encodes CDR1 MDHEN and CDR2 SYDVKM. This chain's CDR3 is CASRQSGQANEKLFF. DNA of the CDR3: TGTGCCAGCAGACAATCGGGACAGGCTAATGAAAAACTGTTTTTT.

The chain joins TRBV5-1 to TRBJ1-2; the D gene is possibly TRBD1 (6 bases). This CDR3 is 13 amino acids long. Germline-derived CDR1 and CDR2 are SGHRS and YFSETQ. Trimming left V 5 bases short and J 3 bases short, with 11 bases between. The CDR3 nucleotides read TGCGCCAGCAGGCTGACAGGAGACTATGGCTACACCTTC. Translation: CASRLTGDYGYTF.

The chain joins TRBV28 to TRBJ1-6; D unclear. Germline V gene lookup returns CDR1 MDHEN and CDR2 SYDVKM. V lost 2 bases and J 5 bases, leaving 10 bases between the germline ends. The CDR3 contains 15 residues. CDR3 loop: CASSLREVDNSPLHF. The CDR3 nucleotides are TGTGCCAGCAGTTTACGGGAGGTGGATAATTCACCCCTCCACTTT.

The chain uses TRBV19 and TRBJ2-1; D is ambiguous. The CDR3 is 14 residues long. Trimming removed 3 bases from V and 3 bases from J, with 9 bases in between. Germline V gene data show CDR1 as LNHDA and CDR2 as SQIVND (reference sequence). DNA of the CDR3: TGTGCCAGTAGTATTTTGTCGGGCTACAATGAGCAGTTCTTC. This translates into CASSILSGYNEQFF.

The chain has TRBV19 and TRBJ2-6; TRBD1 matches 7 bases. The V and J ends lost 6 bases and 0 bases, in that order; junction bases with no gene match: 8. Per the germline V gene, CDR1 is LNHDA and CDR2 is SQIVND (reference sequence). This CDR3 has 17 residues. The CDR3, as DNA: TGTGCCAGTAGGGGCAGGGGGTCCCTCTCTGGGGCCAACGTCCTGACTTTC. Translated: CASRGRGSLSGANVLTF.

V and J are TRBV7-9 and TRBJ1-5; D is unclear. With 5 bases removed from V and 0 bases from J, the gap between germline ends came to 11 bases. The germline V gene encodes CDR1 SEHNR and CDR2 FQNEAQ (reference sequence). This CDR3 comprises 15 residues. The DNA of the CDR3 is TGTGCCAGCAGCCCCGGAGGGCATAGCAATCAGCCCCAGCATTTT. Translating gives CASSPGGHSNQPQHF.

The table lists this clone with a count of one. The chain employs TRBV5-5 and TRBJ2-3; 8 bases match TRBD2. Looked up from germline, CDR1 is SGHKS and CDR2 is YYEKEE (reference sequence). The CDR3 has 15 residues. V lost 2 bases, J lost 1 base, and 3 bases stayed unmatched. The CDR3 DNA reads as TGTGCCAGCAGCTTCGCGGGAGGTGGCACAGATACGCAGTATTTT. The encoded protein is CASSFAGGGTDTQYF.

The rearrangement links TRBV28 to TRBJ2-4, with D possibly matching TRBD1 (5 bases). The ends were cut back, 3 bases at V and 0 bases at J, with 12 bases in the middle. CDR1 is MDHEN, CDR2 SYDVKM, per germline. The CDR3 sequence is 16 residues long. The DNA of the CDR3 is TGTGCCAGCAGTTTCTCGTTGGGGCTAGCCAAAAACATTCAGTACTTC. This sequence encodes CASSFSLGLAKNIQYF.

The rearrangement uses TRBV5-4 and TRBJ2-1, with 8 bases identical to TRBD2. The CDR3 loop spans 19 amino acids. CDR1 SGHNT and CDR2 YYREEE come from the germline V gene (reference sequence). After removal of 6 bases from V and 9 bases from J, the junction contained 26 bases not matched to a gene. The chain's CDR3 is CASKPSGLGAGGVDSEQFF. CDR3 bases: TGTGCCAGCAAGCCCTCGGGGCTCGGGGCGGGGGGCGTTGATAGTGAGCAGTTCTTC.

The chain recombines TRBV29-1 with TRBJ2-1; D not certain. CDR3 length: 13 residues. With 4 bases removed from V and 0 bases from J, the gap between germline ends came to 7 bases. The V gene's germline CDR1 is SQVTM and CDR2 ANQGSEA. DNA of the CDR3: TGCAGCGTTGTGGCCGTCTCCTACAATGAGCAGTTCTTC. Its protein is CSVVAVSYNEQFF.

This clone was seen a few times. Here the CDR3 DNA reads TGTGCCAGCAGCTCCCGGGGGGCAACCTACGAGCAGTACTTC. It codes for CASSSRGATYEQYF. V gene TRBV11-2 combines with J gene TRBJ2-7, with D perhaps matching TRBD2 (7 bases). CDR3 length: 14 amino acids. Trimming removed 4 bases at V and 2 bases at J, with 12 bases between. CDR1 SGHAT and CDR2 FQNNGV come from the germline V gene.